This T cell receptor (beta chain) was identified during a study of T cell responses to AZD1222 COVID-19 vaccine. V shed 9 bases, J shed 2 bases, and the junction held 6 bases outside the gene matches. Germline-derived CDR1 and CDR2 are MRHNA and SNTAGT. The CDR3 is 15 residues long. Study-level findings and limits: Donors were mostly white British, more females; clonal diversity possibly underestimated.

A note on this clone: Antigen specificity is unknown.

Assay: immunoSEQ multiplex PCR; the TCRdb copy retains only in-frame clones and omits some. The sample lists some 100,000 clones, around 87% occurring once. The sample here was peripheral blood, taken 28 days after the second AZD1222 dose. The chain carries TRBV6-4 and TRBJ1-3, with 11 bases that match TRBD1. The origin of this receptor is an adult who received the AZD1222 COVID-19 vaccine. The CDR3 region is CARREGQGAGNTIYF. The DNA for the CDR3 is TGTGCCAGGAGAGAGGGACAGGGGGCTGGAAACACCATATATTTT.